These T cell receptor beta chains were read from a single sample in a study of shared clonotypes between healthy human individuals. Only in-frame clones appear in the TCRdb table, and some are missing; sequencing was by immunoSEQ multiplex PCR. The sample holds some 300,000 clones, about 73% seen once. Sample: memory CD4+ T cells sorted from blood. The receptors were gathered from a man aged 25-45 years in good health. CDR3s include the opening cysteine and the closing phenylalanine or tryptophan. D genes are given only for firm matches. For some rows the clone size is stated as once, few or many, or as a class when expanded; others skip it.

size: NA; V: TRBV6-1; J: TRBJ1-2; D: NA; DNA: TGTGCCAGCAGTGATCCACAGAACTATGGCTACACCTTC; CDR3: CASSDPQNYGYTF
size: NA; V: TRBV11-3; J: TRBJ2-3; D: TRBD2; DNA: TGTGCCAGCAGCGTCGCAGCGGGAGGGCTGGATACGCAGTATTTT; CDR3: CASSVAAGGLDTQYF
size: NA; V: TRBV19; J: TRBJ2-3; D: NA; DNA: TGTGCCAGTAGGGTCGCGGGATCAGATACGCAGTATTTT; CDR3: CASRVAGSDTQYF
size: NA; V: TRBV7-9; J: TRBJ1-5; D: NA; DNA: TGTGCCAGCAGCTTACAGACTGATCAGCCCCAGCATTTT; CDR3: CASSLQTDQPQHF
size: NA; V: TRBV9; J: TRBJ1-2; D: NA; DNA: TGTGCCAGCAGCGTAGATCTGGGGCGTCCTGGCTACACCTTC; CDR3: CASSVDLGRPGYTF
size: NA; V: TRBV19; J: TRBJ2-1; D: TRBD1; DNA: TGTGCCAGTAGCCTGGACAGGGGGCCTCAATGGGAGCAGTTCTTC; CDR3: CASSLDRGPQWEQFF
size: NA; V: TRBV28; J: TRBJ1-5; D: TRBD1; DNA: TGTGCCAGCAGCTTCCGGTCACAGGGGATGGGTCAGCCCCAGCATTTT; CDR3: CASSFRSQGMGQPQHF
size: few; V: TRBV29-1; J: TRBJ1-2; D: NA; DNA: TGCAGCGTTGAGGACAGCAACTATGGCTACACCTTC; CDR3: CSVEDSNYGYTF
size: NA; V: TRBV14; J: TRBJ2-3; D: NA; DNA: TGTGCCAGCAGCCAGAGGCCCTCGCAGGGCACAGATACGCAGTATTTT; CDR3: CASSQRPSQGTDTQYF
size: NA; V: TRBV5-8; J: TRBJ1-3; D: TRBD1; DNA: TGTGCCAGCAGCCCACAAGCCGGGACAGGCATATATTTT; CDR3: CASSPQAGTGIYF
size: NA; V: TRBV27; J: TRBJ2-1; D: TRBD2; DNA: TGTGCCAGCACCAGACTAGCGGGAGCGGGGAATGAGCAGTTCTTC; CDR3: CASTRLAGAGNEQFF
size: NA; V: TRBV7-9; J: TRBJ2-2; D: TRBD1; DNA: TGTGCCAGCAGCTTAGAGGGGACAGAAAACACCGGGGAGCTGTTTTTT; CDR3: CASSLEGTENTGELFF
size: NA; V: TRBV18; J: TRBJ2-3; D: NA; DNA: TGTGCCAGCTCATTATCCACAGATACGCAGTATTTT; CDR3: CASSLSTDTQYF
size: NA; V: TRBV21-1; J: TRBJ2-7; D: NA; DNA: TGTGCCAGCAGCAAAAGCGGAGCCTACGAGCAGTACTTC; CDR3: CASSKSGAYEQYF
size: few; V: TRBV5-6; J: TRBJ2-7; D: NA; DNA: TGTGCCAGCAGCGACATGGGATTCTACGAGCAGTACTTC; CDR3: CASSDMGFYEQYF
size: NA; V: TRBV29-1; J: TRBJ2-3; D: NA; DNA: TGCAGCGACCCCAGGTGTCGGGGGCATACGCAGTATTTT; CDR3: CSDPRCRGHTQYF
size: NA; V: TRBV7-9; J: TRBJ2-5; D: TRBD2; DNA: TGTGCCAGCAGCTGGACTAGCGGAAGAGAGACCCAGTACTTC; CDR3: CASSWTSGRETQYF
size: NA; V: TRBV9; J: TRBJ2-5; D: NA; DNA: TGTGCCAGCAGCGCGGGGGGACAGACTCGCCAAGAGACCCAGTACTTC; CDR3: CASSAGGQTRQETQYF
size: many; V: TRBV13; J: TRBJ2-7; D: NA; DNA: TGTGCCAGCAGCTACAACTCCTACGAGCAGTACTTC; CDR3: CASSYNSYEQYF
size: few; V: TRBV2; J: TRBJ1-2; D: NA; DNA: TGTGCCAGCAGTGGACGGGACGGCGTCTACACCTTC; CDR3: CASSGRDGVYTF
size: many; V: TRBV2; J: TRBJ1-5; D: TRBD1; DNA: TGTGCCAGCAGTACTACAGGGGTGAGTCAGCCCCAGCATTTT; CDR3: CASSTTGVSQPQHF
size: NA; V: TRBV2; J: TRBJ2-1; D: TRBD2; DNA: TGTGCCAGCAGTGAAGCCACCGGGGGGGTTGAGCAGTTCTTC; CDR3: CASSEATGGVEQFF
size: NA; V: TRBV7-2; J: TRBJ1-1; D: NA; DNA: TGTGCCAGCAGCTTAGACAGGGAGGTAGCTTTCTTT; CDR3: CASSLDREVAFF
size: once; V: TRBV6-5; J: TRBJ1-6; D: NA; DNA: TGTGCCAGCAGAAATATAAGACTTGGTAATTCACCCCTCCACTTT; CDR3: CASRNIRLGNSPLHF
size: many; V: TRBV5-1; J: TRBJ2-3; D: TRBD1; DNA: TGCGCCAGCAGCTCGGGACAGGCGGATACGCAGTATTTT; CDR3: CASSSGQADTQYF
size: NA; V: TRBV7-6; J: TRBJ2-5; D: NA; DNA: TGTGCCAGCAGCTTTACAGGGTCCCAGACCCAGTACTTC; CDR3: CASSFTGSQTQYF
size: once; V: TRBV4-3; J: TRBJ2-3; D: TRBD2; DNA: TGCGCCAGCAGCCCCGAGGCTAGCGGGAGTGATACGCAGTATTTT; CDR3: CASSPEASGSDTQYF
size: NA; V: TRBV19; J: TRBJ2-3; D: NA; DNA: TGTGCCAGTAGTATTAGGGCAGGGGCAGATACGCAGTATTTT; CDR3: CASSIRAGADTQYF
size: once; V: TRBV10-3; J: TRBJ2-7; D: NA; DNA: TGTGCCATCAGTGAGTCGGGTGCTGCATACGAGCAGTACTTC; CDR3: CAISESGAAYEQYF
size: NA; V: TRBV30; J: TRBJ2-1; D: NA; DNA: TGTGCCTACCTGTTAGTGAACAGTGGGGCCAATGAGCAGTTCTTC; CDR3: CAYLLVNSGANEQFF
size: NA; V: TRBV4-3; J: TRBJ2-7; D: NA; DNA: TGCGCCAGCAGTCGGACTAACTCCTACGAGCAGTACTTC; CDR3: CASSRTNSYEQYF
size: NA; V: TRBV6-6; J: TRBJ1-2; D: TRBD1; DNA: TGTGCCAGCAGTGGGGACAGGGGGTATGGCTACACCTTC; CDR3: CASSGDRGYGYTF
size: NA; V: TRBV2; J: TRBJ2-2; D: NA; DNA: TGTGCCAGCAGTGAGGACAGAAACACCGGGGAGCTGTTTTTT; CDR3: CASSEDRNTGELFF
size: NA; V: TRBV10-3; J: TRBJ2-7; D: NA; DNA: TGTGCCATCAGTGACGGCAGGAAATACGAGCAGTACTTC; CDR3: CAISDGRKYEQYF
size: NA; V: TRBV29-1; J: TRBJ1-3; D: NA; DNA: TGCAGCGTCGCTAGCGGCTGGGGCTCTGGAAACACCATATATTTT; CDR3: CSVASGWGSGNTIYF
size: many; V: TRBV19; J: TRBJ1-1; D: NA; DNA: TGTGCCGGGGGGGTGAAGGGCGACACTGAAGCTTTCTTT; CDR3: CAGGVKGDTEAFF